This T cell receptor beta chain was found in a study of memory CD4+ T cells and cytomegalovirus serostatus. In the study overall: Of the healthy Belgian adults, several were CMV seropositive and about 24 seronegative.

The protocol was immunoSEQ multiplex PCR, while the TCRdb copy is restricted to in-frame clones and leaves out a portion. This table has 50,000 to 60,000 clones, 65% to 85% appearing once. The sort gate was single viable CD3+CD4+CD8-CD45RO+ cells for memory CD4+ T cells. Source material: memory CD4+ T cells from blood. This clonotype was obtained from an adult in good health and CMV-seronegative.

CDR3 DNA: TGTGCCATCAGTGAGGGCAGGGGGCTTACCCCTGAAGCTTTCTTT. This gives the protein CAISEGRGLTPEAFF. The J gene is TRBJ1-1, the V gene TRBV10-3, with 8 bases lining up with TRBD1. With 2 bases clipped from V and 6 bases from J, the junction kept 8 bases outside the gene matches. The CDR3 runs 15 residues. The germline CDR1 and CDR2 sequences are ENHRY and SYGVKD.